The rows below give T cell receptor beta chains drawn from one sample of a study of OX40 agonist ivuxolimab in advanced cancers. Some clones are missing from TCRdb's copy, which holds only in-frame ones; the method was immunoSEQ multiplex PCR. The sample lists 50,000 to 60,000 clones, 90% seen once, with 4.5% to 5.5% in the top ten. Sequencing was performed on CD4+ or CD8+ T cells sorted from blood, taken in a trial of the OX40 agonist ivuxolimab. All receptors derive from an adult with an advanced solid tumor such as melanoma, head and neck, liver or kidney cancer. The conserved cysteine and the conserved F or W are not part of the CDR3 here. Only some rows state a clone size, as once, few, many or a class for expanded clones.

abundance | j_gene | v_gene | CDR3aa
- | TRBJ2-3 | TRBV30 | ALGSGISTDTQY
- | TRBJ1-1 | TRBV13 | ASSRTNNEAF
- | TRBJ2-1 | TRBV19 | ASSDRGLDNEQF
- | TRBJ1-1 | TRBV5-4 | ASSLFGGTEAF
once | TRBJ2-3 | TRBV11-1 | ASTPGSGVSTDTQY
- | TRBJ2-7 | TRBV19 | ASSKALAGEQY
few | TRBJ2-7 | TRBV6-1 | ASSIGQGLPYEQY
- | TRBJ1-4 | TRBV5-1 | ASSRDPETEKLF
- | TRBJ2-3 | TRBV10-2 | ASSVNRALTDTQY
- | TRBJ2-7 | TRBV6-1 | ARRIPRGILEQY
- | TRBJ2-1 | TRBV21-1 | ASSKRTSGSRGEQF
- | TRBJ2-7 | TRBV6-5 | ASSSSGFAYEQY
- | TRBJ1-3 | TRBV7-2 | ASSPGAGENTIY
- | TRBJ1-1 | TRBV7-9 | ASSLDQVGTEAF
- | TRBJ2-2 | TRBV7-9 | ASSPNDFSLF
- | TRBJ2-5 | TRBV5-4 | ASSNPVEETQY
- | TRBJ1-4 | TRBV7-6 | ASSRRGSHNEKLF
- | TRBJ1-6 | TRBV19 | ASSMLPNNSPLH
- | TRBJ1-3 | TRBV5-1 | ASSLAGGAGNTIY
- | TRBJ2-3 | TRBV4-1 | ASSQAEAGDTQY
- | TRBJ2-1 | TRBV27 | ASSFRTGEQF
- | TRBJ2-1 | TRBV2 | ASTLPGGTSGRRYNEQF
- | TRBJ2-3 | TRBV19 | ASSPTLAPTDTQY
- | TRBJ2-5 | TRBV10-2 | ASRPRQPQETQY
- | TRBJ2-4 | TRBV4-1 | ASSQGLAGENIQY
- | TRBJ2-2 | TRBV2 | ASTLGLAGAGELF
- | TRBJ2-1 | TRBV30 | AWSVPGVGRNEQF
- | TRBJ1-5 | TRBV6-1 | AGSGELAQPQH
- | TRBJ1-2 | TRBV28 | ASSSWEDGYT
- | TRBJ1-5 | TRBV4-1 | ASSQTGLGPQH
- | TRBJ2-5 | TRBV5-4 | ASMNPGQTEETQY
- | TRBJ2-3 | TRBV27 | ASSFSGQFTDTQY